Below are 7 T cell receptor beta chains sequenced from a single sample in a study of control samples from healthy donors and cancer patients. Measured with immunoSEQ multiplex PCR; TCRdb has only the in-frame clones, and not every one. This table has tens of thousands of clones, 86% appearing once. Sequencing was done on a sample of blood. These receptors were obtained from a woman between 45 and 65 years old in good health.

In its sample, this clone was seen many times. CDR3 sequence reads: CASSHSSNQPQHF. In DNA, the CDR3 is TGTGCCAGCAGTCACAGTAGCAATCAGCCCCAGCATTTT. The V call is TRBV6-2 or TRBV6-3, the J call TRBJ1-5, with D unclear. V lost 5 bases, J lost 0 bases, and 5 bases lay in between. Germline CDR1 reads MNHEY; CDR2 reads SVGEGT. There are 13 residues in the CDR3.

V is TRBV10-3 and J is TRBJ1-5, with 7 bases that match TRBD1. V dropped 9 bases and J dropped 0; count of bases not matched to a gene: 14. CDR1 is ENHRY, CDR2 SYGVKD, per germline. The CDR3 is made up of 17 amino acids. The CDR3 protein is CAIGTGSGQYSNQPQHF. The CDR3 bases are TGTGCCATTGGCACCGGCTCGGGACAGTATAGCAATCAGCCCCAGCATTTT.

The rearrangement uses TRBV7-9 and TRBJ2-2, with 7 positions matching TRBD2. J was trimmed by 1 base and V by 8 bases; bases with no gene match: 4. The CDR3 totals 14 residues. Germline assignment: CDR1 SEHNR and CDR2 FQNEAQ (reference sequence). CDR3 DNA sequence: TGTGCCAGCCAGCGGGGTGGGAACACCGGGGAGCTGTTTTTT. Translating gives CASQRGGNTGELFF.

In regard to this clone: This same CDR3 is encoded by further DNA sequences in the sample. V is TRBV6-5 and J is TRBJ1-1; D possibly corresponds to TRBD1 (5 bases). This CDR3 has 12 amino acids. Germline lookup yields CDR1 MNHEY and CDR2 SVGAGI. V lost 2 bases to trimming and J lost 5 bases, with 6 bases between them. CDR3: CASSYGGTEAFF. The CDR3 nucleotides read TGTGCCAGCAGTTACGGGGGGACTGAAGCTTTCTTT.

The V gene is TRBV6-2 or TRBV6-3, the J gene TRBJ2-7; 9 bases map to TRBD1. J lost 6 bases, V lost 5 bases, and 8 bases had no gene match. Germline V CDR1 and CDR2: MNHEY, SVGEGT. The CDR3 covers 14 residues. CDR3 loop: CASSHNRGRREQYF. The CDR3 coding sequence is TGTGCCAGCAGTCACAACAGGGGGCGACGCGAGCAGTACTTC.

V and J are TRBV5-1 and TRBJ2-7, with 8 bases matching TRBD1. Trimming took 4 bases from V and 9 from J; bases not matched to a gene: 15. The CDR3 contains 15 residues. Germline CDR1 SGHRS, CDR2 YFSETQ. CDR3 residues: CASSLDGGRGLRQYF. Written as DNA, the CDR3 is TGCGCCAGCAGCCTGGATGGGGGCAGGGGGCTTCGGCAGTACTTC.

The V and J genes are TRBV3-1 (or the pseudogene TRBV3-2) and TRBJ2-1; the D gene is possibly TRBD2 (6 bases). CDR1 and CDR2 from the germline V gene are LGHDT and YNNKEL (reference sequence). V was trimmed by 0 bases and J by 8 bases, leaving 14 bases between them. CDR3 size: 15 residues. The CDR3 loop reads CASSQDVAREDEQFF. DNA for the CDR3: TGTGCCAGCAGCCAAGACGTAGCGAGGGAGGATGAGCAGTTCTTC.